The 28 T cell receptor beta chains below all came from one sample that was sequenced in a study of identical twins. TCRdb processed the 5' RACE reads anew with MiXCR; each CDR3 protein has one entry. Here the sample spans some 1,700,000 distinct CDR3 sequences, under 35% being singletons. Sequenced material: cord blood. These receptors originate from a newborn girl in good health.

There are a few counts of this clonotype. This chain links TRBV6-5 with TRBJ1-2; D ambiguous. Germline V lookup: CDR1 MNHEY, CDR2 SVGAGI. The V end lost 4 bases, the J end lost 4 bases, and 7 bases lay between the germline ends. CDR3 length equals 12 residues. As DNA, the CDR3 is TGTGCCAGCAGTTCCCACACCTATGGCTACACCTTC. Translated, it gives CASSSHTYGYTF.

In its sample, this clonotype was seen a few times. The rearrangement uses TRBV20-1 and TRBJ2-7; 8 positions agree with TRBD2. Germline CDR1 reads DFQATT; CDR2 reads SNEGSKA (reference sequence). V shed 4 bases, J shed 2 bases, and the junction held 7 bases outside the gene matches. This CDR3 region has 14 residues. The CDR3 spells CSAIPGTRPYEQYF. The DNA of the CDR3 is TGCAGTGCTATTCCCGGGACTAGACCCTACGAGCAGTACTTC.

This rearrangement joins TRBV19 to TRBJ2-3; D call uncertain. The CDR3 has 13 amino acids. V lost 6 bases, J lost 1 base, and 8 bases lay in between. Germline assignment: CDR1 LNHDA and CDR2 SQIVND (reference sequence). CDR3 loop: CASRKTGTDTQYF. DNA for the CDR3: TGTGCCAGTAGGAAGACGGGCACAGATACGCAGTATTTT.

The V gene is TRBV12-3 or TRBV12-4, the J gene TRBJ2-3, with D uncertain. The CDR3 spans 14 residues. The V gene lost 2 bases and the J gene lost 6 bases, with 12 bases spanning the gap. The CDR3 reads CASSLTRKRDTQYF. CDR3 coding DNA: TGTGCCAGCAGTTTAACCCGAAAGCGCGATACGCAGTATTTT.

The CDR3 loop reads CASSFHPGQYQETQYF. For the CDR3, the DNA is TGTGCCAGCAGCTTTCACCCGGGACAATACCAAGAGACCCAGTACTTC. The gene calls are TRBV7-9 and TRBJ2-7, with D tentatively TRBD1 (6 bases). The DNA matches TRBJ2-5 better at its end, which makes the J call doubtful. CDR3 size: 16 residues. The germline gives CDR1 SEHNR, CDR2 FQNEAQ (reference sequence).

The chain carries TRBV5-1 and TRBJ2-1; the D gene is possibly TRBD2 (6 bases). The CDR3 covers 15 residues. The V end was cut by 0 bases, the J end by 6 bases, with 13 bases between. CDR1 is SGHRS, CDR2 YFSETQ, per germline. The CDR3 spells CASSLAVGSGNEQFF. In DNA, the CDR3 is TGCGCCAGCAGCTTGGCCGTCGGGAGTGGCAATGAGCAGTTCTTC.

The sample holds a few counts of this clonotype. DNA for the CDR3: TGTGCCAGCAGCAAAGCTAGCTCGATCTCCTACAATGAGCAGTTCTTC. Protein sequence: CASSKASSISYNEQFF. J is TRBJ2-1 and V is TRBV21-1. TRBV21-1 is assigned pseudogene status. The CDR3 contains 16 residues.

In nucleotides, the CDR3 is TGCAGTGCTAGAGTGGGAGCTTATGGCAATCAGCCCCAGCATTTT. This translates into CSARVGAYGNQPQHF. The rearrangement uses TRBV20-1 and TRBJ1-5; D gene ambiguous. Trimming shortened V by 1 base and J by 2 bases, and 12 bases separated the two germline ends. The length of the CDR3 is 15 residues. Germline loops: CDR1 DFQATT, CDR2 SNEGSKA (reference sequence).

This chain uses TRBV12-3 or TRBV12-4 with TRBJ1-2, with a tentative D call TRBD1 (6 bases). The CDR3 extends over 11 amino acids. V was clipped by 5 bases and J by 13 bases, with 14 bases between them. CDR3 sequence (DNA): TGTGCCAGCAGTAAGGGGGGCGCATGCACCTTC. Protein product: CASSKGGACTF.

The J gene is TRBJ2-3, the V gene TRBV5-1, with D possibly being TRBD2 (7 bases). Germline lookup yields CDR1 SGHRS and CDR2 YFSETQ. V was shortened by 4 bases and J by 2 bases, with 20 bases between the two germline ends. The CDR3 runs to 17 residues. CDR3 coding DNA: TGCGCCAGCAGCGTCGCTTTGAGGGGGGGGCCCACAGATACGCAGTATTTT. Residues: CASSVALRGGPTDTQYF.

This chain joins TRBV27 and TRBJ2-7; 7 positions match TRBD2. The CDR3 is 15 residues long. Trimming at V came to 1 base and at J to 0 bases, leaving 3 bases not matched to a gene. Germline CDR1 and CDR2: MNHEY and SMNVEV (reference sequence). The CDR3 DNA reads TGTGCCAGCAGTTTATGGGGCGGGAGCTCCTACGAGCAGTACTTC. Residues: CASSLWGGSSYEQYF.

This rearrangement joins TRBV10-3 to TRBJ1-1; D gene unclear. The CDR3 runs to 13 residues. Germline CDR1 is ENHRY and CDR2 is SYGVKD. With 6 bases removed from V and 1 base from J, the gap between germline ends came to 9 bases. The CDR3 region is CAIRPRGNTEAFF. In DNA, the CDR3 is TGTGCCATCAGGCCACGGGGGAACACTGAAGCTTTCTTT.

In its sample, this clonotype was seen many times. V gene TRBV24-1 combines with J gene TRBJ1-6; 7 bases fit TRBD1. Germline V gene lookup returns CDR1 KGHDR and CDR2 SFDVKD. V dropped 0 bases and J dropped 10; count of bases not matched to a gene: 8. The length of the CDR3 is 16 residues. The CDR3 is CATSDLLRTGGSPLHF. The CDR3 DNA is TGTGCCACCAGTGATTTGCTCCGGACAGGAGGCTCACCCCTCCACTTT.

V usage is TRBV2 and J usage is TRBJ2-3; possibly TRBD1 or TRBD2 for D (5 bases each). V was shortened by 4 bases and J by 2 bases, with 19 bases between the two germline ends. The CDR3 spans 17 residues. In germline, CDR1 is SNHLY, CDR2 FYNNEI. CDR3 protein: CASSAGRPTPLTDTQYF. The CDR3 DNA sequence: TGTGCCAGCAGTGCGGGGCGACCGACTCCTCTCACAGATACGCAGTATTTT. The whole variable domain, remainder taken from reference TRBV2 and TRBJ2-3, is EPEVTQTPSHQVTQMGQEVILRCVPISNHLYFYWYRQILGQKVEFLVSFYNNEISEKSEIFDDQFSVERPDGSNFTLKIRSTKLEDSAMYFCASSAGRPTPLTDTQYFGPGTRLTVL.

This clonotype appeared a few times. CDR3 amino acids: CATDGTGSNQPQHF. CDR3 nucleotide sequence: TGTGCCACCGACGGGACAGGGTCCAATCAGCCCCAGCATTTT. V gene TRBV6-1 combines with J gene TRBJ1-5, with 9 bases lining up with TRBD1. Germline CDR1 and CDR2: MNHNS and SASEGT. V was clipped by 10 bases and J by 3 bases; unmatched bases: 7. CDR3 length: 14 amino acids.

This sequence joins TRBV29-1 and TRBJ1-2, with 9 bases matching TRBD1. The junction had 6 bases not matched to a gene; V was cut back by 6 bases and J by 4 bases. CDR1 SQVTM and CDR2 ANQGSEA come from the germline V gene. The length of the CDR3 is 13 residues. CDR3 nucleotide sequence: TGCAGCGTCTTTAACAGGGGGCCCTATGGCTACACCTTC. Translation gives CSVFNRGPYGYTF.

The rearrangement links TRBV12-3 or TRBV12-4 to TRBJ2-2; 11 bases align to TRBD2. With 6 bases clipped from V and 5 bases from J, the junction kept 11 bases outside the gene matches. The CDR3 is 17 residues long. CDR3 DNA: TGTGCCAGCAGCCGCCGGACTAGCGGGCCCACAACCGGGGAGCTGTTTTTT. It encodes CASSRRTSGPTTGELFF.

This clonotype was observed many times. The chain joins TRBV7-9 to TRBJ2-1, with a possible D match to TRBD1 (6 bases). The CDR3 has 15 amino acids. Looked up from germline, CDR1 is SEHNR and CDR2 is FQNEAQ (reference sequence). V was shortened by 7 bases and J by 1 base, with 14 bases between the two germline ends. The CDR3 protein is CASNARGFSYNEQFF. CDR3 DNA: TGTGCCAGCAACGCCAGGGGTTTTTCCTACAATGAGCAGTTCTTC.

Here the CDR3 reads CASSPRTVRSYEQYF. The CDR3 DNA reads as TGTGCCAGCAGTCCCCGGACAGTTCGCTCCTACGAGCAGTACTTC. The chain couples TRBV12-3 or TRBV12-4 to TRBJ2-5, with D maybe TRBD1 (6 bases). The DNA end lines up better with TRBJ2-7; the J call may be wrong. The CDR3 sequence is 15 residues long.

This rearrangement joins TRBV27 to TRBJ2-7; D may be TRBD1 (6 bases). CDR3 length: 14 residues. CDR1 and CDR2 from the germline V gene are MNHEY and SMNVEV (reference sequence). Trimming left V 5 bases short and J 2 bases short, with 13 bases between. CDR3 in amino acids: CASSVTGLAYEQYF. CDR3 nucleotide sequence: TGTGCCAGCAGTGTAACAGGGTTGGCCTACGAGCAGTACTTC.

This rearrangement joins TRBV6-1 to TRBJ2-3, with D tentatively TRBD1 (7 bases). V gave up 0 bases and J gave up 1 base, with 14 bases separating them. Germline loops: CDR1 MNHNS, CDR2 SASEGT. This CDR3 is 17 amino acids long. This CDR3 reads CASSEARGRGGTDTQYF. Here the CDR3 DNA reads TGTGCCAGCAGTGAAGCGCGAGGCAGGGGGGGCACAGATACGCAGTATTTT.

The CDR3 sequence is CSAMGPGLAGNEQFF. CDR3 bases: TGCAGTGCTATGGGGCCGGGACTAGCAGGGAATGAGCAGTTCTTC. This chain connects TRBV20-1 to TRBJ2-1, with 9 bases aligning to TRBD2. Unmatched junction bases numbered 11, after V lost 4 bases and J lost 7 bases. Germline loops: CDR1 DFQATT, CDR2 SNEGSKA (reference sequence). CDR3 length: 15 amino acids.

This clonotype has ten or more counts. The rearrangement uses TRBV28 and TRBJ2-7; weak D call: TRBD2 (6 bases). From germline, CDR1 is MDHEN and CDR2 SYDVKM. Trimming shortened V by 3 bases and J by 7 bases, and 19 bases separated the two germline ends. The CDR3 runs to 15 residues. CDR3 in amino acids: CASSFSSEPSGEQYF. In DNA form, the CDR3 reads TGTGCCAGCAGTTTTTCTAGCGAACCATCCGGGGAGCAGTACTTC.

This clonotype turned up a few times. The rearrangement joins TRBV5-4 to TRBJ1-1, with TRBD1 matching 9 bases. The CDR3 has 13 residues. Germline-derived CDR1 and CDR2 are SGHNT and YYREEE (reference sequence). The junction had 6 bases not matched to a gene; V was cut back by 4 bases and J by 8 bases. The CDR3 sequence is CASSGGTGREAFF. CDR3 DNA sequence: TGTGCCAGCAGCGGCGGGACAGGGAGAGAAGCTTTCTTT.

This rearrangement joins TRBV5-6 to TRBJ1-5; D is unclear. This CDR3 has 12 amino acids. Trimming pared 4 bases from V and 7 bases from J, leaving 9 bases between. CDR1 and CDR2 (germline): SGHDT, YYEEEE. The CDR3 nucleotides read TGTGCCAGCAGCGTGCGGATGCAGCCCCAGCATTTT. This translates into CASSVRMQPQHF.

The V and J genes are TRBV18 and TRBJ1-1; D is uncertain. The germline V gene encodes CDR1 KGHSH and CDR2 LQKENI. Trimming stripped 6 bases from V and 7 bases from J, with 15 bases between. The CDR3 extends over 13 amino acids. In DNA form, the CDR3 reads TGTGCCAGCTCCCCCCAAGACGGCAGTGAAGCTTTCTTT. Protein sequence: CASSPQDGSEAFF.

This chain uses TRBV30 with TRBJ1-1; D gene ambiguous. Germline V gene sequence: CDR1 GTSNPN, CDR2 SVGIG (reference sequence). Trimming took 1 base from V and 1 from J, leaving 10 bases between them. The CDR3 loop spans 14 amino acids. The CDR3 protein is CAWSAGIQNTEAFF. For the CDR3, the DNA is TGTGCCTGGAGTGCAGGAATACAGAACACTGAAGCTTTCTTT.

Details on this clonotype: One end of the junction does not line up with germline, which may come from a read error. The chain uses TRBV10-3 and TRBJ2-7, with D tentatively TRBD1 or TRBD2 (5 bases each). Germline CDR1 ENHRY, CDR2 SYGVKD. The CDR3 loop spans 14 amino acids. The CDR3 protein is CAISEGGDSYEQHF. In DNA form, the CDR3 reads TGTGCCATCAGTGAGGGGGGAGACTCCTACGAGCAGCACTTC.